One T cell receptor beta chain is described in this entry. V was pared by 5 bases and J by 11 bases, with 9 bases of the junction left unmatched. From germline, CDR1 is LNHDA and CDR2 SQIVND (reference sequence). CDR3 length equals 13 residues. TCRdb keeps only in-frame clones here, not all; method: immunoSEQ multiplex PCR. The top ten hold just over 6.5% of the sample, which has a few hundred thousand clones, roughly 81% seen once. The data belong to a study of blood T cell repertoires in COVID-19. The wider study: T cells, B-cell-depleted T cells, or PBMCs provided the cDNA or gDNA that served as material.

The sample taken for sequencing was PBMCs or T cells enriched from blood (not recorded which). V and J are TRBV19 and TRBJ1-1; 9 nucleotides match TRBD1. The receptor comes from a woman aged 45-59 years who had been exposed to COVID-19. In DNA, the CDR3 is TGTGCCAGTAGTTCAGAGGGGACAGGGAAGGCTTTCTTT. It translates to CASSSEGTGKAFF.